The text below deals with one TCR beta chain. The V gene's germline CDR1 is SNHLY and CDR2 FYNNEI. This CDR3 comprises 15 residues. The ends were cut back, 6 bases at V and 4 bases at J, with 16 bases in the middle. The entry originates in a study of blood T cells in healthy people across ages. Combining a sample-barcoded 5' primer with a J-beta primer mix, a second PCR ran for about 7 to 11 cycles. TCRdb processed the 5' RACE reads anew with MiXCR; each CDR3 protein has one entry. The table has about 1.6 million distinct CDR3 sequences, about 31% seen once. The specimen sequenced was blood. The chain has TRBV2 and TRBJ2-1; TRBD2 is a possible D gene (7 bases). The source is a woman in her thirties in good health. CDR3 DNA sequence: TGTGCCAGCAGGACACTTAGGGGGGGGTACAATGAGCAGTTCTTC. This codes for CASRTLRGGYNEQFF. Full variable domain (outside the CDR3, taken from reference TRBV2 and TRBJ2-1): EPEVTQTPSHQVTQMGQEVILRCVPISNHLYFYWYRQILGQKVEFLVSFYNNEISEKSEIFDDQFSVERPDGSNFTLKIRSTKLEDSAMYFCASRTLRGGYNEQFFGPGTRLTVL.